This record concerns one T cell receptor (beta chain) sequence. The antigen remains unidentified. The Oncomine TCR Beta short-read assay was what sequenced the DNA obtained from cultured CD4+ T cells. Researchers extracted genomic DNA from CD4+ T cells that had been cultured. TCRdb ran MiXCR on the PCR reads and lists one entry per CDR3 protein. The data hold about 19,000 distinct CDR3 sequences, with 55% to 60% observed a single time. Treatment indicated: roughly 10-day PBMC culture with coronavirus spike peptide pools or control peptides (ViraFEST assay). Germline lookup yields CDR1 MNHNS and CDR2 SASEGT. The CDR3 totals 13 residues. Trimming shortened V by 6 bases and J by 2 bases, and 8 bases separated the two germline ends. This record comes from a study of vaccination and CD4 T cells after COVID-19. Across the study: Cellular stimulation was performed using overlapping spike peptides derived from SARS-CoV-2, HCoV-NL63, HCoV-OC43 and HCoV-229E.

General study results and limits: Convalescent patients' vaccine-specific clones were spike mono-reactive in 304 of 307 cases.

The material was CD4+ T cells from blood, cultured in vitro, obtained after SARS-CoV-2 vaccination. The chain couples TRBV6-1 to TRBJ2-1; D is uncertain. The TCR comes from a human donor who had recovered from COVID-19. CDR3 nucleotide sequence: TGTGCCAGCAGGCCTATCCCCTACAATGAGCAGTTCTTC. It is translated as CASRPIPYNEQFF.